This TCR beta chain was identified during a study of identical twins. A single record per CDR3 protein comes from TCRdb applying MiXCR to the 5' RACE reads. Of some 1,600,000 distinct CDR3 sequences detected, 32% appear once; the ten largest clones hold less than 0.35%. The CDR3 sequence is 16 residues long. The ends were cut back, 2 bases at V and 0 bases at J, with 9 bases in the middle. Germline values: CDR1 SGHRS, CDR2 YFSETQ. This clonotype was picked up a small number of times. This receptor was identified in a newborn girl in good health. This rearrangement joins TRBV5-1 to TRBJ1-6, with D unclear. Sample: cord blood. CDR3 region: CASSLRKSSYNSPLHF. In DNA, the CDR3 is TGCGCCAGCAGCTTAAGGAAGAGCTCCTATAATTCACCCCTCCACTTT.